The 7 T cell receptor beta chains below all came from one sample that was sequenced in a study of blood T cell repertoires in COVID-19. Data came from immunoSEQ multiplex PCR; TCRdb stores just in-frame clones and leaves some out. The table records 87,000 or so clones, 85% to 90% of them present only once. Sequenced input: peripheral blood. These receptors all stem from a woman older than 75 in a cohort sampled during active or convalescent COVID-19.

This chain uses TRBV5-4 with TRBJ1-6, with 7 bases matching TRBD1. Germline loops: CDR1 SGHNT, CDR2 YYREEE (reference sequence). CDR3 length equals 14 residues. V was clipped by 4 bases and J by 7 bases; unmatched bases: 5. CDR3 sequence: CASSADRVNSPLHF. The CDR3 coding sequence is TGTGCCAGCAGCGCCGACAGGGTCAATTCACCCCTCCACTTT.

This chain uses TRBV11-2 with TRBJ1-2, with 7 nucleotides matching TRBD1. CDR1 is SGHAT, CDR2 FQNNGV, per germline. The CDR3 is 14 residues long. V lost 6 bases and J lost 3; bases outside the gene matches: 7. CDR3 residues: CASSAGQLDYGYTF. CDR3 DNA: TGTGCCAGCAGTGCGGGACAGCTCGACTATGGCTACACCTTC.

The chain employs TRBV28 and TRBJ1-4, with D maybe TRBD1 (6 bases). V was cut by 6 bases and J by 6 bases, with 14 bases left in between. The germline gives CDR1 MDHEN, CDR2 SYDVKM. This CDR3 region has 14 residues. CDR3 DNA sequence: TGTGCCAGCAGCCGAGACAGGCGGGATGAAAAACTGTTTTTT. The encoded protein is CASSRDRRDEKLFF.

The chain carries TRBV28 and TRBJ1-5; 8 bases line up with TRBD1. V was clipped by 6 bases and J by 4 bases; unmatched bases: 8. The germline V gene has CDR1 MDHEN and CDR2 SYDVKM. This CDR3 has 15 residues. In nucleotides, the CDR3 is TGTGCCAGCAGCCCAACGACAGGGGCTAATCAGCCCCAGCATTTT. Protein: CASSPTTGANQPQHF.

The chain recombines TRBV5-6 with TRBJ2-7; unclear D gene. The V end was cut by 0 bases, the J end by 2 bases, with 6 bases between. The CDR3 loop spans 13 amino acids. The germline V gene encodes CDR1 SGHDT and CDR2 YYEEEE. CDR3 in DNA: TGTGCCAGCAGCTTGGGCCGCGCCTACGAGCAGTACTTC. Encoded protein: CASSLGRAYEQYF.

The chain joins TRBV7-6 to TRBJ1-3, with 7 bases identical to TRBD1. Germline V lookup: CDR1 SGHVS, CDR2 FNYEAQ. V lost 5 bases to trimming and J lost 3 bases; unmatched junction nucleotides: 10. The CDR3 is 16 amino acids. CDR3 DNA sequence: TGTGCCAGCAGCCCCGGTCAGGGGGGTCGTGGAAACACCATATATTTT. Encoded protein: CASSPGQGGRGNTIYF.

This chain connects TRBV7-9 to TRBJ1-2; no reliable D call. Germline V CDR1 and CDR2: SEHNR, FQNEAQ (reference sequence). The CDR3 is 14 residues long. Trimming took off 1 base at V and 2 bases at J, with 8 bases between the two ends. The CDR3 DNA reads TGTGCCAGCAGCTTAGTAACCGGGAACTATGGCTACACCTTC. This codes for CASSLVTGNYGYTF.